This T cell receptor (beta chain) was obtained from a study of human T cells and chemical hapten exposure. Time point of the sample: patch test 2, 6 weeks after DPC sensitization. Treatment denoted: therapeutic diphenylcyclopropenone sensitization with weekly scalp DPC. The table lists this clonotype with many counts. Attachment of unique molecular identifiers to individual cDNA molecules was performed in the library. TCRdb re-derived calls from the RACE reads in MiXCR, one entry per CDR3 protein. Of about 96,000 distinct CDR3 sequences in the sample, roughly a tenth are singletons; the top ten hold around 2%. The V gene lost 3 bases and the J gene lost 3 bases, with 12 bases spanning the gap. This CDR3 has 15 amino acids.

The TCR was taken from a woman between 35 and 50 years old with alopecia areata. Some clones in this sample may be carry-over from other donors' samples. The genes are TRBV12-3 or TRBV12-4 and TRBJ2-1; the D gene is possibly TRBD2 (6 bases). Specimen: whole blood, collected in connection with sensitization to the hapten diphenylcyclopropenone (DPC). The CDR3 DNA is TGTGCCAGCAGTTTCTTCGGGAGTCGCTACAATGAGCAGTTCTTC. It codes for CASSFFGSRYNEQFF.